These T cell receptor beta chains were read from a single sample in a study of cytomegalovirus exposure and HLA in healthy donors. Data came from immunoSEQ multiplex PCR; TCRdb stores just in-frame clones and leaves some out. The sample consists of more than 95,000 clones, 60% to 80% of them appearing once. The sequencing sample was made of PBMCs. The receptors derive from a woman aged 50 to 60 in good health and CMV-seronegative. Each CDR3 is given with its conserved first and last residue. Each record gives: J gene, D gene, V gene, clone size, CDR3 DNA, CDR3 protein. D genes are given only for firm matches. The listing skips clone size in some rows; elsewhere it reads once, few, many or a size class.

J gene: TRBJ1-2
D gene: TRBD1
V gene: TRBV4-1
clone size: .
CDR3 DNA: TGCGCCAGCAGCGGGTGGGACAGGGCGACTGGCTACACCTTC
CDR3 protein: CASSGWDRATGYTF

J gene: TRBJ2-1
D gene: .
V gene: TRBV14
clone size: .
CDR3 DNA: TGTGCCAGCAGTCGTGGATCAGGCAATGAGCAGTTCTTC
CDR3 protein: CASSRGSGNEQFF

J gene: TRBJ1-4
D gene: .
V gene: TRBV6-5
clone size: .
CDR3 DNA: TGTGCCAGCAGTTATGGCGGGCAGATCCATGAAAAACTGTTTTTT
CDR3 protein: CASSYGGQIHEKLFF

J gene: TRBJ2-7
D gene: .
V gene: TRBV27
clone size: once
CDR3 DNA: TGTGCCAGCAGTTTAAGGAGTGCGGGTAGCTCCTACGAGCAGTACTTC
CDR3 protein: CASSLRSAGSSYEQYF

J gene: TRBJ1-1
D gene: TRBD1
V gene: TRBV28
clone size: .
CDR3 DNA: TGTGCCAGCAGTCGCTCCCAGGGGGTGAAAGCTTTCTTT
CDR3 protein: CASSRSQGVKAFF

J gene: TRBJ2-3
D gene: TRBD2
V gene: TRBV7-9
clone size: .
CDR3 DNA: TGTGCCAGCTTAGGGGAGGGCCTAAACGGGCAGTATTTT
CDR3 protein: CASLGEGLNGQYF

J gene: TRBJ1-3
D gene: TRBD1
V gene: TRBV19
clone size: .
CDR3 DNA: TGTGCCAGTACGGTCCCGGGACAGGGGTCCATATATTTT
CDR3 protein: CASTVPGQGSIYF

J gene: TRBJ2-1
D gene: .
V gene: TRBV7-9
clone size: .
CDR3 DNA: TGTGCCAGCAGCTCCTTCCTAGCTTCGGGAGAGCAGTTCTTC
CDR3 protein: CASSSFLASGEQFF

J gene: TRBJ1-5
D gene: TRBD1
V gene: TRBV28
clone size: .
CDR3 DNA: TGTGCCAGCAGTTCGGGACAGGGCGGTCAGCCCCAGCATTTT
CDR3 protein: CASSSGQGGQPQHF

J gene: TRBJ2-7
D gene: .
V gene: TRBV7-2
clone size: few
CDR3 DNA: TGTGCCAGCAGCTCGGGGGACTTATCCTACGAGCAGTACTTC
CDR3 protein: CASSSGDLSYEQYF

J gene: TRBJ2-5
D gene: TRBD2
V gene: TRBV5-4
clone size: .
CDR3 DNA: TGTGCCAGCAGCTTGTCGGGAGGTTATGTGGAGACCCAGTACTTC
CDR3 protein: CASSLSGGYVETQYF